The 17 T cell receptor beta chains below come from one sample, sequenced in a study of cytotoxic CD8 clonotypes in ibrutinib-treated CLL. Assay used: immunoSEQ multiplex PCR; TCRdb lists only in-frame clones, some missing. Here the sample spans hundreds of thousands of clones, 70% being singletons. The specimen comprised PBMCs, sampled after 24 months of ibrutinib treatment. The receptors derive from a human donor with chronic lymphocytic leukemia.

The V call is TRBV11-2, the J call TRBJ1-1; D remains ambiguous. CDR1 is SGHAT and CDR2 is FQNNGV in the germline V gene. Trimming removed 0 bases from V and 11 bases from J, with 10 bases in between. This CDR3 is built from 12 residues. The CDR3 region is CASSLDEGEAFF. CDR3 coding DNA: TGTGCCAGCAGCTTAGACGAGGGCGAGGCTTTCTTT.

V is TRBV6-1 and J is TRBJ2-7; weak D call: TRBD1 (6 bases). Germline V CDR1 and CDR2: MNHNS, SASEGT. The CDR3 spans 13 residues. V lost 7 bases and J 1 base, leaving 11 bases between the germline ends. CDR3 nucleotides: TGTGCCAGCACCACAGGGATGTCCTACGAGCAGTACTTC. Its translation is CASTTGMSYEQYF.

The chain is built from TRBV28 and TRBJ1-1, with TRBD1 matching over 9 bases. CDR1 MDHEN and CDR2 SYDVKM come from the germline V gene. The CDR3 has 15 residues. The V gene end was trimmed by 6 bases and the J gene end by 2 bases; junction bases not matched to a gene: 7. CDR3 nucleotide sequence: TGTGCCAGCAGACCCCGACAGGGGGGAAACACTGAAGCTTTCTTT. Its translation is CASRPRQGGNTEAFF.

The genes are TRBV29-1 and TRBJ1-1; a weak D match, TRBD1 (6 bases). The germline V and J ends were trimmed by 4 bases and 1 base, with 10 bases remaining between them. The length of the CDR3 is 13 residues. The V gene's germline CDR1 is SQVTM and CDR2 ANQGSEA. The CDR3 loop reads CSVVPTGNTEAFF. The CDR3, as DNA: TGCAGCGTTGTACCGACAGGGAACACTGAAGCTTTCTTT.

Here the CDR3 DNA reads TGCGCCAGCAGCTTGAGAAGACAGGGAGAGGGGGCTTTCTTT. Translation: CASSLRRQGEGAFF. This rearrangement joins TRBV5-1 to TRBJ1-1; 7 positions agree with TRBD1. Germline CDR1 SGHRS, CDR2 YFSETQ. The CDR3 spans 14 residues. The V gene end was trimmed by 1 base and the J gene end by 11 bases; junction bases not matched to a gene: 11.

This rearrangement joins TRBV5-6 to TRBJ2-7, with unresolved D. V gave up 4 bases and J gave up 7 bases, with 12 bases separating them. The CDR3 loop spans 12 amino acids. Germline CDR1 SGHDT, CDR2 YYEEEE. The CDR3 DNA sequence: TGTGCCAGCAGCCAGATAGAGAGGGAGCAGTACTTC. Its protein is CASSQIEREQYF.

Only a few counts were recorded for this clone. V gene TRBV5-5 combines with J gene TRBJ2-5, with D uncertain. This CDR3 has 15 amino acids. CDR1 and CDR2 from the germline V gene are SGHKS and YYEKEE (reference sequence). The V gene lost 0 bases and the J gene lost 5 bases, with 14 bases spanning the gap. The CDR3 nucleotides are TGTGCCAGCAGCTTGGAAGACCGCTTAGGGGAGACCCAGTACTTC. It codes for CASSLEDRLGETQYF.

This clone occurred a few times. The chain links TRBV6-1 to TRBJ2-7; D gene unclear. CDR1 and CDR2 from the germline V gene are MNHNS and SASEGT. The CDR3 loop spans 17 amino acids. Trimming cost V 0 bases and J 2 bases, with 17 bases left between them. CDR3 residues: CASSEAVSRAMAYEQYF. The CDR3 DNA is TGTGCCAGCAGTGAAGCGGTCAGTAGGGCCATGGCCTACGAGCAGTACTTC.

This chain joins TRBV6-5 and TRBJ2-7; D uncertain. From germline, CDR1 is MNHEY and CDR2 SVGAGI. Trimming removed 2 bases at V and 3 bases at J, with 17 bases between. This CDR3 region has 16 residues. This CDR3 is CASSYASKSLHYEQYF. The CDR3 DNA reads TGTGCCAGCAGTTACGCGTCGAAGAGCCTACACTACGAGCAGTACTTC.

V gene TRBV18 combines with J gene TRBJ1-4; the D gene is possibly TRBD1 (6 bases). Per germline, CDR1 KGHSH and CDR2 LQKENI. The CDR3 extends over 15 amino acids. Between the trimmed V and J ends, which lost 3 bases and 8 bases, there was a span of 16 bases. The CDR3 here is CASSPPGHGGEKLFF. The CDR3 DNA sequence: TGTGCCAGCTCACCCCCGGGACATGGAGGAGAAAAACTGTTTTTT.

This clone was seen a handful of times. The chain has TRBV9 and TRBJ2-1; TRBD2 aligns across 10 bases. Germline CDR1 SGDLS, CDR2 YYNGEE. The junction had 6 bases not matched to a gene; V was cut back by 2 bases and J by 7 bases. The CDR3 has 15 residues. Here the CDR3 DNA reads TGTGCCAGCAGCGTCAGCGGGAGGGTAGGGAATGAGCAGTTCTTC. Translating gives CASSVSGRVGNEQFF.

This rearrangement joins TRBV28 to TRBJ1-2; tentative D call: TRBD1 (6 bases). The CDR3 is 16 amino acids. Trimming shortened V by 5 bases and J by 0 bases, and 16 bases separated the two germline ends. Germline CDR1 and CDR2: MDHEN and SYDVKM. The CDR3 reads CASSPIQGLANYGYTF. The CDR3 coding sequence is TGTGCCAGCAGTCCTATACAGGGATTAGCTAACTATGGCTACACCTTC.

V usage is TRBV11-2 and J usage is TRBJ2-1; possibly TRBD1 for D (5 bases). V shed 4 bases and J shed 7 bases, with 8 bases lying between them. The CDR3 has 12 amino acids. Germline CDR1 and CDR2: SGHAT and FQNNGV. CDR3 nucleotides: TGTGCCAGCAGCTCAGGGTCTAATGAGCAGTTCTTC. Its protein is CASSSGSNEQFF.

V usage is TRBV19 and J usage is TRBJ2-3; tentatively, D is TRBD1 or TRBD2 (6 bases each). Per the germline V gene, CDR1 is LNHDA and CDR2 is SQIVND (reference sequence). V dropped 4 bases and J dropped 2 bases, with 16 bases sitting between them. The CDR3 extends over 16 amino acids. The CDR3 nucleotides are TGTGCCAGTAGTAGGGACGGAGGGGGTAACACAGATACGCAGTATTTT. Translated, it gives CASSRDGGGNTDTQYF.

This clone came up once. V is TRBV29-1 and J is TRBJ1-2, with unresolved D. Germline V gene sequence: CDR1 SQVTM, CDR2 ANQGSEA. Trimming left V 6 bases short and J 4 bases short, with 15 bases between. The CDR3 is made up of 13 amino acids. The CDR3: CSVPLQHSYGYTF. As DNA, the CDR3 is TGCAGCGTCCCTCTACAGCACTCCTATGGCTACACCTTC.

The V and J genes are TRBV6-6 and TRBJ2-2; unclear D gene. Germline V CDR1 and CDR2: MNHNY, SVGAGI (reference sequence). The CDR3 covers 15 residues. The V end was cut by 4 bases, the J end by 3 bases, with 12 bases between. The CDR3 DNA follows: TGTGCCAGCAGTTCAAGGACCGAACACACCGGGGAGCTGTTTTTT. Translating it yields CASSSRTEHTGELFF.

This chain connects TRBV5-1 to TRBJ2-3; tentative D call: TRBD1 (6 bases). The CDR3 has 15 amino acids. Germline values: CDR1 SGHRS, CDR2 YFSETQ. The germline V and J ends were trimmed by 4 bases and 0 bases, with 12 bases remaining between them. CDR3 coding DNA: TGCGCCAGCAGCCCCGACAGGCCTAGCACAGATACGCAGTATTTT. It codes for CASSPDRPSTDTQYF.